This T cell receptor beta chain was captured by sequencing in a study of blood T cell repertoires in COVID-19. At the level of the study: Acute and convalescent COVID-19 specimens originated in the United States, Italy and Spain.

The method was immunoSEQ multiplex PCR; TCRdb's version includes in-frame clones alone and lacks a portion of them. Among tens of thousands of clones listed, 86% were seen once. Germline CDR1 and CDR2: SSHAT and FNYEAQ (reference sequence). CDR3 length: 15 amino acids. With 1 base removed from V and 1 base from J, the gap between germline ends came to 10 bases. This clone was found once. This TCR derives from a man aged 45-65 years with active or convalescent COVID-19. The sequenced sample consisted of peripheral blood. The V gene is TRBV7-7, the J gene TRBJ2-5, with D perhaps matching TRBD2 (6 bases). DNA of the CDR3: TGTGCCAGCAGCTTAGGTCGGGAGCCCCAAGAGACCCAGTACTTC. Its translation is CASSLGREPQETQYF.